The rows below give T cell receptor beta chains drawn from one sample of a study of blood T cell repertoires in COVID-19. Using immunoSEQ multiplex PCR, the repertoire was profiled, and TCRdb retains in-frame clones only, with some absent. The sample lists 260,000 or so clones, more than 70% seen once, with 0.95% to 1.5% in the top ten. The source material was PBMCs or T cells enriched from blood (not recorded which). These receptors originate from a woman in her 40s with acute COVID-19. CDR3s leave out the opening cysteine and the closing phenylalanine or tryptophan. Each record gives: J gene, V gene, CDR3 protein.

j_gene: TRBJ1-1
v_gene: TRBV5-5
CDR3aa: ASSFQINTEAF

j_gene: TRBJ2-3
v_gene: TRBV30
CDR3aa: AWSGTVDTQY

j_gene: TRBJ2-7
v_gene: TRBV28
CDR3aa: ASSPGLAGVYEQY

j_gene: TRBJ1-1
v_gene: TRBV7-2
CDR3aa: ASSLAILGRTKNTEAF

j_gene: TRBJ2-5
v_gene: TRBV11-3
CDR3aa: ASSPLGYQETQY

j_gene: TRBJ1-5
v_gene: TRBV19
CDR3aa: ASSPWDSYSNQPQH

j_gene: TRBJ1-2
v_gene: TRBV9
CDR3aa: ASSDPDRGGDGYT

j_gene: TRBJ1-5
v_gene: TRBV30
CDR3aa: AWANTDSPQH

j_gene: TRBJ1-3
v_gene: TRBV28
CDR3aa: ASSFAHGNTIY

j_gene: TRBJ1-3
v_gene: TRBV30
CDR3aa: AWSGGSGNTIY

j_gene: TRBJ2-2
v_gene: TRBV24-1
CDR3aa: ATRDSANTGELF

j_gene: TRBJ1-6
v_gene: TRBV5-4
CDR3aa: ASSLAGTLNSPLH

j_gene: TRBJ2-1
v_gene: TRBV30
CDR3aa: AWTDRADNEQF